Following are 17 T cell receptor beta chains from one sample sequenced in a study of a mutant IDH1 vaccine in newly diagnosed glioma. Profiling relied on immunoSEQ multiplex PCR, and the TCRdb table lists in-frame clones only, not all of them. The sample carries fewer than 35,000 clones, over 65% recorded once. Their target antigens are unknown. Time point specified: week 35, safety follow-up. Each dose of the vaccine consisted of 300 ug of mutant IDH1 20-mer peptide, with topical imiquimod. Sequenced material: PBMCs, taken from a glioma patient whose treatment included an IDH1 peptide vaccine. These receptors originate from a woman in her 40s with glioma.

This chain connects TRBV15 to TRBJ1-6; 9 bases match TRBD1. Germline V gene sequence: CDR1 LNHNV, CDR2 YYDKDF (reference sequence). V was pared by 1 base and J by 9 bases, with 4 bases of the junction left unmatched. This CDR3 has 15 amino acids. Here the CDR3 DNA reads TGTGCCACCAGCAGAGGGGGACAGGGAGGTTCACCCCTCCACTTT. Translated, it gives CATSRGGQGGSPLHF.

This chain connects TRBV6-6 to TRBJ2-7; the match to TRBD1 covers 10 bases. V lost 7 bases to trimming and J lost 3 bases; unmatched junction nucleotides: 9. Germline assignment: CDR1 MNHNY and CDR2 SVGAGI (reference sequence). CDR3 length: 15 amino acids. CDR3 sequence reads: CASTDAGQGIYEQYF. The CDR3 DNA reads TGTGCCAGCACCGACGCGGGACAGGGGATCTACGAGCAGTACTTC.

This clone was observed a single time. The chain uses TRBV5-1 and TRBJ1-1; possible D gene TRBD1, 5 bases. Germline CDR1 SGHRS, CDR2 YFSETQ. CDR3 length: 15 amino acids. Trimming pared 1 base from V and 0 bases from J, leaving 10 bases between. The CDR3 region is CASSLRQNMNTEAFF. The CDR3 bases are TGCGCCAGCAGCTTGAGACAGAACATGAACACTGAAGCTTTCTTT.

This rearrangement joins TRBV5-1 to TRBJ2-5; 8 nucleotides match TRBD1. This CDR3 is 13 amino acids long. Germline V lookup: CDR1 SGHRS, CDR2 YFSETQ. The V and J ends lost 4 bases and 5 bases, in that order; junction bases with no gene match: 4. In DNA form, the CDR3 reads TGCGCCAGCAGCCCCGGACAGGGTGAGACCCAGTACTTC. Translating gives CASSPGQGETQYF.

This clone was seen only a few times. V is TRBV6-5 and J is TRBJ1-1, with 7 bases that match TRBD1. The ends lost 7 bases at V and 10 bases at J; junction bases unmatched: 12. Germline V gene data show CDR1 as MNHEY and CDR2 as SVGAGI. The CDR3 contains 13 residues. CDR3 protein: CASTRGGDAIAFF. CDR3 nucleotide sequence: TGTGCCAGCACCAGGGGGGGTGACGCGATAGCTTTCTTT.

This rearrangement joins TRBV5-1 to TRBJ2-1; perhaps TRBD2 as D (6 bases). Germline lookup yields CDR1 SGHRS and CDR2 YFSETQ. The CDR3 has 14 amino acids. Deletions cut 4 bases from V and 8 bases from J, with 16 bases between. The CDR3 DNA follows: TGCGCCAGCAGCGACCCTTCTGGCGGGGATGAGCAGTTCTTC. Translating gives CASSDPSGGDEQFF.

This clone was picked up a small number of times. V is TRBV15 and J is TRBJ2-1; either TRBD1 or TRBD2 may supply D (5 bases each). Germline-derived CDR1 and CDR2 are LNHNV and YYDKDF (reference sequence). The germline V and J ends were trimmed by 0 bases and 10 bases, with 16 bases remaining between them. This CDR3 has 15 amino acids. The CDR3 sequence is CATSRDGPGPGEQFF. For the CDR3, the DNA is TGTGCCACCAGCAGAGACGGCCCGGGACCGGGGGAGCAGTTCTTC.

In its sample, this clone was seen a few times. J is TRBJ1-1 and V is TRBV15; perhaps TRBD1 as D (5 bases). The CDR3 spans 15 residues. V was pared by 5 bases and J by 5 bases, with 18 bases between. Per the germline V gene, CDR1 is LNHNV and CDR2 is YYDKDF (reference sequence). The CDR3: CATSPNMGDRTEAFF. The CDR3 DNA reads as TGTGCCACCAGCCCAAACATGGGGGATCGAACTGAAGCTTTCTTT.

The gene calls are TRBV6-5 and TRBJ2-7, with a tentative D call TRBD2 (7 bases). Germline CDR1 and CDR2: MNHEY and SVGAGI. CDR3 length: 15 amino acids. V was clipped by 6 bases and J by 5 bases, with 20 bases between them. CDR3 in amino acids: CASRGGEAGAHEQYF. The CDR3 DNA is TGTGCCAGCAGGGGGGGGGAGGCGGGGGCCCACGAGCAGTACTTC.

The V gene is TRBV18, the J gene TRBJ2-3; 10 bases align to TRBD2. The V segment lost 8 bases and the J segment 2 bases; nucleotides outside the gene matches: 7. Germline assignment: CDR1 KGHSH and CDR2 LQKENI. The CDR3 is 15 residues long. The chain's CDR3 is CASATLAGATDTQYF. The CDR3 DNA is TGTGCCAGCGCGACGCTAGCGGGGGCCACAGATACGCAGTATTTT.

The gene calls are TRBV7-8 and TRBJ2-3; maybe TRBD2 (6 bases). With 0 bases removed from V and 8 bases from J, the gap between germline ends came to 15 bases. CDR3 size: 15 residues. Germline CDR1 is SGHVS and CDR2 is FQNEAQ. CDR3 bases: TGTGCCAGCAGCTTAGCACGGGACTCCCCCGGTACGCAGTATTTT. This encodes CASSLARDSPGTQYF.

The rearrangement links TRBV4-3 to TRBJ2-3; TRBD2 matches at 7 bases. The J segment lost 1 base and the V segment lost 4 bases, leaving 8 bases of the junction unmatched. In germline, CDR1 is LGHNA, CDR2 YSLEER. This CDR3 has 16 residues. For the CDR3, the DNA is TGCGCCAGCAGCCGGCTTAGCGGGCAAGGCACAGATACGCAGTATTTT. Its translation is CASSRLSGQGTDTQYF.

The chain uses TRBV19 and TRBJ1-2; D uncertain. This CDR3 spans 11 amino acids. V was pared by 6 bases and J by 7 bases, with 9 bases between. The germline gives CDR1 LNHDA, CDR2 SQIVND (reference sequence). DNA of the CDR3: TGTGCCAGTAGCCAGAGGCTTGGCTACACCTTC. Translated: CASSQRLGYTF.

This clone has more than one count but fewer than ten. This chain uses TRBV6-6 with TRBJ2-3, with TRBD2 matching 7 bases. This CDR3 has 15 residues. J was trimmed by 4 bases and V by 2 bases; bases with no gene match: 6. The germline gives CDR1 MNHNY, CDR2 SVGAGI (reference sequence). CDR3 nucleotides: TGTGCCAGCAGTTACGCGGCGGGGAGGGCAGATACGCAGTATTTT. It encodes CASSYAAGRADTQYF.

In DNA, the CDR3 is TGTGCCAGCAGTGACTCCATAGCGGGGGAGGGTAATGAGCAGTTCTTC. It codes for CASSDSIAGEGNEQFF. The chain uses TRBV6-4 and TRBJ2-1, with 9 bases lining up with TRBD2. Germline V gene data show CDR1 as MRHNA and CDR2 as SNTAGT. The CDR3 loop spans 16 amino acids. V dropped 0 bases and J dropped 7; count of bases not matched to a gene: 7.

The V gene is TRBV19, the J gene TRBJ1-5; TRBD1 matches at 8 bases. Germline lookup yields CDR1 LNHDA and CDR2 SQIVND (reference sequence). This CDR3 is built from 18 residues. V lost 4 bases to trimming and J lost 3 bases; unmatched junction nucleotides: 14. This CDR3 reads CASSKTWTGWRDNQPQHF. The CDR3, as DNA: TGTGCCAGTAGTAAGACCTGGACAGGGTGGAGGGACAATCAGCCCCAGCATTTT.

CDR3 in DNA: TGTGCCAGCAGTGACAGGGACGGAACTAATGAAAAACTGTTTTTT. Protein: CASSDRDGTNEKLFF. The chain uses TRBV2 and TRBJ1-4; a weak D match, TRBD1 (5 bases). Trimming removed 3 bases at V and 1 base at J, with 9 bases between. The CDR3 spans 15 residues. Germline V gene sequence: CDR1 SNHLY, CDR2 FYNNEI.